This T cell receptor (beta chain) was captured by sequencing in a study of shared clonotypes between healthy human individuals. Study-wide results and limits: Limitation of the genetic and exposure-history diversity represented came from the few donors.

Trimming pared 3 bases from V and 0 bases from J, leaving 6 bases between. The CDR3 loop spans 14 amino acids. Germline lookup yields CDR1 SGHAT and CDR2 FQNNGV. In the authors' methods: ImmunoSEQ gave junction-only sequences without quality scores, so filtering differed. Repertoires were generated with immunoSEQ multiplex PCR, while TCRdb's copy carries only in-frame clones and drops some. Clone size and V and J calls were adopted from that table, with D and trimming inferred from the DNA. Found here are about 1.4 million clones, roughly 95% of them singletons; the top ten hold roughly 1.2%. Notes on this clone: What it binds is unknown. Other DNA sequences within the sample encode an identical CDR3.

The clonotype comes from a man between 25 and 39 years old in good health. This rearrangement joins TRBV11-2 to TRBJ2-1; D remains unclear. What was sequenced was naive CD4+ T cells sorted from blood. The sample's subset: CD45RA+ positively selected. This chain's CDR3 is CASSFQSSYNEQFF. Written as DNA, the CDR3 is TGTGCCAGCAGCTTTCAGAGCTCCTACAATGAGCAGTTCTTC.